The rows below give T cell receptor beta chains drawn from one sample of a study of T cells in localized non-small cell lung cancer. Profiling relied on immunoSEQ multiplex PCR, and the TCRdb table lists in-frame clones only, not all of them. The repertoire includes tens of thousands of clones, approximately 90% of them detected once, and about a sixth sits in the top ten. The specimen comprised peripheral blood, sampled before any cancer treatment. These receptors originate from an older male donor with stage III squamous cell lung carcinoma. Each CDR3 is given with its conserved first and last residue. Fields, in order: D gene, clone size, J gene, V gene, CDR3 protein, CDR3 DNA. D genes are given only for firm matches. Size is stated for part of the rows, as once, few or many counts, or as a class when the clone is expanded.

NA NA TRBJ2-2 TRBV21-1 CASSKKTGGANTGELFF TGTGCCAGCAGCAAAAAGACAGGGGGAGCGAACACCGGGGAGCTGTTTTTT
NA NA TRBJ2-2 TRBV27 CASNFGTGELFF TGTGCCAGCAACTTCGGCACCGGGGAGCTGTTTTTT
NA few TRBJ1-3 TRBV4-1 CASSQTGQGYHF TGCGCCAGCAGCCAGACCGGCCAAGGGTATCACTTT
TRBD2 NA TRBJ2-1 TRBV5-1 CASSGRAGGNEQFF TGCGCCAGCAGCGGTAGGGCGGGAGGGAATGAGCAGTTCTTC
TRBD2 NA TRBJ2-3 TRBV19 CASSVTSGITDTQYF TGTGCCAGTAGTGTGACTAGCGGGATCACAGATACGCAGTATTTT
NA NA TRBJ2-5 TRBV5-1 CASSDPGLRYQETQYF TGCGCCAGCAGCGACCCGGGACTTCGGTACCAAGAGACCCAGTACTTC
NA NA TRBJ1-1 TRBV7-3 CASSPPGHTEAFF TGTGCCAGCAGCCCACCGGGCCACACTGAAGCTTTCTTT
TRBD1 once TRBJ1-4 TRBV18 CATFRGTNEKLFF TGTGCCACCTTCAGGGGGACAAATGAAAAACTGTTTTTT
NA once TRBJ2-1 TRBV10-3 CAISARGASSYNEQFF TGTGCCATCAGTGCTCGGGGGGCCTCCTCCTACAATGAGCAGTTCTTC
NA NA TRBJ1-2 TRBV25-1 CASSPSPNYGYTF TGTGCCAGCAGCCCGAGTCCTAACTATGGCTACACCTTC
TRBD2 NA TRBJ2-5 TRBV5-4 CASSGGTTNKETQYF TGTGCCAGCAGCGGAGGGACTACCAATAAAGAGACCCAGTACTTC
NA NA TRBJ1-2 TRBV18 CASSDPNYRVIGGYTF TGTGCCAGCTCAGACCCCAATTACAGGGTCATAGGGGGCTACACCTTC
TRBD2 NA TRBJ2-5 TRBV5-1 CASSFLAGGYQETQYF TGCGCCAGCAGCTTTCTAGCGGGGGGATACCAAGAGACCCAGTACTTC
NA once TRBJ1-2 TRBV27 CASSRLDTFNYGYTF TGTGCCAGCAGTCGATTGGACACTTTTAACTATGGCTACACCTTC
NA NA TRBJ2-1 TRBV2 CASNGGGRYNEQFF TGTGCCTCTAACGGAGGGGGTCGTTACAATGAGCAGTTCTTC
NA NA TRBJ1-1 TRBV5-4 CASSARGPNTEAFF TGTGCCAGCAGCGCCCGGGGGCCGAACACTGAAGCTTTCTTT
NA once TRBJ2-5 TRBV7-2 CASSPRGGVTQYF TGTGCCAGCAGCCCTAGGGGGGGGGTGACCCAGTACTTC
NA NA TRBJ2-1 TRBV5-5 CASSLVSYGQGTFF TGTGCCAGCAGCTTGGTCAGCTACGGGCAGGGAACGTTCTTC
TRBD2 NA TRBJ2-3 TRBV9 CASSVPRERDPTDTQYF TGTGCCAGCAGCGTGCCCCGAGAGCGGGACCCCACAGATACGCAGTATTTT
NA NA TRBJ2-3 TRBV9 CASSVAPGHRTDTQYF TGTGCCAGCAGCGTAGCTCCGGGACACCGCACAGATACGCAGTATTTT
NA NA TRBJ2-7 TRBV15 CATSREWRTHGEQYF TGTGCCACCAGCAGAGAGTGGCGGACCCATGGGGAGCAGTACTTC
NA NA TRBJ1-5 TRBV5-1 CASSLLGQPQHF TGCGCCAGCAGCCTCCTTGGGCAGCCCCAGCATTTT
TRBD1 NA TRBJ2-7 TRBV7-2 CASRRLQGAGEQYF TGTGCCAGCAGGCGACTACAGGGGGCGGGAGAGCAGTACTTC
TRBD1 NA TRBJ2-7 TRBV30 CAWSQGAGWTYEQYF TGTGCCTGGAGTCAGGGGGCAGGGTGGACCTACGAGCAGTACTTC
NA NA TRBJ2-1 TRBV18 CASSPVLNEQFF TGTGCCAGCTCACCGGTCTTAAATGAGCAGTTCTTC
NA NA TRBJ2-2 TRBV30 CAWSDGGELFF TGTGCCTGGAGTGATGGCGGGGAGCTGTTTTTT
TRBD2 NA TRBJ2-5 TRBV5-1 CASQSGTNGETQYF TGCGCCAGCCAGAGCGGGACTAACGGTGAGACCCAGTACTTC
TRBD1 few TRBJ2-3 TRBV7-6 CASSWPGQGPEENTDTQYF TGTGCCAGCAGTTGGCCGGGACAGGGTCCCGAGGAGAACACAGATACGCAGTATTTT
NA NA TRBJ1-5 TRBV10-3 CAISETGRSNQPQHF TGTGCCATCAGTGAGACGGGTAGGAGCAATCAGCCCCAGCATTTT
TRBD1 NA TRBJ1-4 TRBV7-8 CASSSDRVSNEKLFF TGTGCCAGCAGCTCAGACAGGGTGTCTAATGAAAAACTGTTTTTT
TRBD2 NA TRBJ2-4 TRBV7-3 CASSLRPRSSGGFGGLAKNIQYF TGTGCCAGCAGCTTAAGGCCCCGGTCTAGCGGGGGGTTCGGGGGACTAGCCAAAAACATTCAGTACTTC
NA NA TRBJ1-4 TRBV7-3 CASSLAPREKLFF TGTGCCAGCAGCTTAGCGCCGAGGGAAAAACTGTTTTTT
NA NA TRBJ2-7 TRBV11-2 CASSLGLPGIEQYF TGTGCCAGCAGCTTAGGACTTCCAGGGATCGAGCAGTACTTC
NA NA TRBJ2-3 TRBV7-6 CASSLGRRADLTDTQYF TGTGCCAGCAGCTTAGGCCGCAGAGCGGACCTCACAGATACGCAGTATTTT
NA once TRBJ2-2 TRBV28 CASSLLYTGELFF TGTGCCAGCAGTTTACTGTACACCGGGGAGCTGTTTTTT
NA NA TRBJ1-2 TRBV7-8 CASSPLQGNYGYTF TGTGCCAGCAGCCCTCTCCAGGGTAACTATGGCTACACCTTC
TRBD2 few TRBJ2-3 TRBV7-7 CASSTGTSGTDTQYF TGTGCCAGCAGCACTGGGACTAGCGGCACAGATACGCAGTATTTT
TRBD1 few TRBJ1-5 TRBV2 CASRVGQGAVQPQHF TGTGCCAGCAGGGTGGGACAGGGGGCTGTTCAGCCCCAGCATTTT
NA NA TRBJ2-3 TRBV6-5 CASSSLQQGEGNTQYF TGTGCCAGCAGTTCCCTCCAACAGGGGGAGGGAAATACGCAGTATTTT
TRBD2 NA TRBJ2-2 TRBV7-3 CASSLMGGSAAGELFF TGTGCCAGCAGCTTAATGGGCGGGAGCGCCGCCGGGGAGCTGTTTTTT
TRBD1 NA TRBJ2-5 TRBV6-6 CASSYGDRKGETQYF TGTGCCAGCAGTTACGGGGACAGGAAGGGGGAGACCCAGTACTTC
NA NA TRBJ1-6 TRBV11-2 CASSLSPGGWLEVLHF TGTGCCAGCAGCCTCTCCCCGGGCGGATGGTTGGAGGTCCTCCACTTT
NA NA TRBJ2-3 TRBV29-1 CSVDGPITDTQYF TGCAGCGTTGACGGGCCTATCACAGATACGCAGTATTTT
TRBD2 NA TRBJ2-3 TRBV5-5 CASSLVVTSGDRGDTQYF TGTGCCAGCAGCTTGGTAGTGACTAGCGGGGACCGGGGGGATACGCAGTATTTT
NA NA TRBJ1-2 TRBV30 CAGTVGLDGYTF TGTGCCGGGACGGTGGGTTTAGACGGCTACACCTTC
NA NA TRBJ1-2 TRBV6-4 CASSYGTAGRGGYTF TGTGCCAGCAGCTACGGGACGGCAGGCAGGGGTGGCTACACCTTC
NA NA TRBJ2-3 TRBV6-5 CASGGQDASGDTQYF TGTGCCAGCGGGGGCCAGGACGCCTCGGGTGATACGCAGTATTTT
TRBD1 NA TRBJ2-1 TRBV5-1 CASRNAAGQGFSYEQFF TGCGCCAGCAGAAATGCAGCGGGACAGGGGTTTTCGTATGAGCAGTTCTTC
TRBD1 once TRBJ1-3 TRBV9 CASSLGGGNTIYF TGTGCCAGCAGCCTAGGGGGCGGAAACACCATATATTTT
NA NA TRBJ1-2 TRBV14 CASSQKRESYGYTF TGTGCCAGCAGCCAAAAAAGAGAGAGCTATGGCTACACCTTC
TRBD2 NA TRBJ2-3 TRBV27 CASSSPGGGRPKQYF TGTGCCAGCAGTTCCCCGGGAGGGGGGCGTCCGAAGCAGTATTTT
NA NA TRBJ1-1 TRBV27 CASSLLSGGNTEAFF TGTGCCAGCAGTTTATTAAGTGGTGGGAACACTGAAGCTTTCTTT
NA few TRBJ2-1 TRBV7-9 CASSQETFSDGDEQFF TGTGCCAGCAGCCAGGAGACTTTCTCAGACGGGGATGAGCAGTTCTTC
NA NA TRBJ2-1 TRBV29-1 CSVPTDWIYNEQFF TGCAGCGTCCCGACCGACTGGATATACAATGAGCAGTTCTTC
TRBD2 NA TRBJ2-5 TRBV5-1 CASKALASGQETQYF TGCGCCAGCAAAGCCCTCGCTAGCGGACAAGAGACCCAGTACTTC